The clone carrying this T cell receptor beta chain has only a few counts. Authors of the study amplified TCR beta CDR3 regions from RNA transcripts. First-round RT-PCR targeting the TCR CDR3 was performed with the HTBI primer set. Using its own MiXCR run on the multiplex PCR reads, TCRdb lists one record per CDR3 protein. The data show approximately 400,000 distinct CDR3 sequences, about 15% seen once. This sample is drawn from a study of T cells in Graves' hyperthyroidism and ophthalmopathy. Trimming removed 1 base from V and 2 bases from J, with 11 bases in between. The CDR3 has 16 amino acids. Per the germline V gene, CDR1 is MGHRA and CDR2 is YSYEKL. Over 18 months, lack of ophthalmopathy progression marked Graves' hyperthyroidism as stable.

The specimen sequenced was blood. The chain is built from TRBV4-1 and TRBJ2-2; unclear D gene. This TCR was recovered from a woman between 25 and 40 years old with Graves' hyperthyroidism. In nucleotides, the CDR3 is TGCGCCAGCAGCCAAGGATACGGGCCAAACACCGGGGAGCTGTTTTTT. Its translation is CASSQGYGPNTGELFF.